This TCR beta chain was documented in a study of T cell responses to AZD1222 COVID-19 vaccine. This clone occurred once. This CDR3 region has 15 residues. Deletions cut 5 bases from V and 3 bases from J, with 16 bases between. Germline V CDR1 and CDR2: LGHDT, YNNKEL (reference sequence). Sequenced by immunoSEQ multiplex PCR; TCRdb stores in-frame clones only, minus some. In the table there are roughly 120,000 clones, 75% to 95% of which are singletons. The source material was peripheral blood, sampled on day 0 of AZD1222 vaccination. The source of this sequence is an adult in good health. V is TRBV3-1 (or the pseudogene TRBV3-2) and J is TRBJ1-1; maybe TRBD1 (5 bases). The CDR3 is CASSSRQPRHTEAFF. The CDR3, as DNA: TGTGCCAGCAGCTCCCGACAGCCACGTCACACTGAAGCTTTCTTT.